The table lists the clone carrying this TCR beta chain with many counts. MiXCR, applied by TCRdb to the 5' RACE reads, yields one record per CDR3 protein. The table has under 80,000 distinct CDR3 sequences, around 5.2% seen once. These data belong to a study of neurological immune-mediated disorders. The CDR3 is 14 amino acids. Germline-derived CDR1 and CDR2 are DFQATT and SNEGSKA (reference sequence). The V end lost 0 bases, the J end lost 7 bases, and 13 bases lay between the germline ends. The rearrangement uses TRBV20-1 and TRBJ1-5; D is unclear. The sequencing input was PBMCs. The sequence was collected from a woman in her 30s with multiple sclerosis. The CDR3 nucleotides are TGCAGTGCTAGAGAAGTTGCAGGTAGCCAGCCCCAGCATTTT. The encoded protein is CSAREVAGSQPQHF.